The 10 T cell receptor beta chains below all came from one sample that was sequenced in a study of cytomegalovirus exposure and HLA in healthy donors. This PCR relied on a set of 60 Vbeta primers and 13 Jbeta primers. Clones were sequenced by immunoSEQ multiplex PCR, and TCRdb holds only the in-frame ones, with some missing. The record lists 40,000 to 50,000 clones, of which the ten most abundant hold about 1.8%. Sequences were obtained from PBMCs. All receptors derive from a woman aged 25 to 39 in good health and CMV-seronegative.

The J gene is TRBJ1-3, the V gene TRBV4-3; D unclear. The germline V and J ends were trimmed by 1 base and 1 base, with 20 bases remaining between them. The CDR3 is 19 residues long. CDR1 is LGHNA, CDR2 YSLEER, per germline. The CDR3 DNA reads as TGCGCCAGCAGCCAAGGTGCGGAGCGGACTAGACAATCTGGAAACACCATATATTTT. This translates into CASSQGAERTRQSGNTIYF.

The chain links TRBV5-1 to TRBJ1-5; 8 bases fit TRBD1. With 3 bases clipped from V and 5 bases from J, the junction kept 4 bases outside the gene matches. Germline V gives CDR1 SGHRS, CDR2 YFSETQ. The CDR3 is made up of 14 amino acids. CDR3 residues: CASSSGGADQPQHF. CDR3 DNA sequence: TGCGCCAGCAGCTCAGGGGGCGCTGATCAGCCCCAGCATTTT.

The chain employs TRBV28 and TRBJ2-7; 7 nucleotides align to TRBD2. The CDR3 has 13 residues. V trimming: 5 bases; J trimming: 3 bases; junction bases outside the gene matches: 4. Germline V gives CDR1 MDHEN, CDR2 SYDVKM. CDR3 coding DNA: TGTGCCAGCAGTGGTCCTAGCGGCTACGAGCAGTACTTC. The encoded protein is CASSGPSGYEQYF.

This chain links TRBV28 with TRBJ1-3; 8 nucleotides match TRBD1. This CDR3 spans 13 amino acids. J was trimmed by 9 bases and V by 3 bases; bases with no gene match: 4. CDR1 is MDHEN and CDR2 is SYDVKM in the germline V gene. The CDR3 sequence: CASSLDRDGTIYF. For the CDR3, the DNA is TGTGCCAGCAGTTTGGACAGGGATGGCACCATATATTTT.

The chain has TRBV30 and TRBJ2-1; 11 nucleotides line up with TRBD2. CDR3 length equals 16 residues. V trimming: 0 bases; J trimming: 4 bases; junction bases outside the gene matches: 5. Germline V gene lookup returns CDR1 GTSNPN and CDR2 SVGIG (reference sequence). The CDR3 nucleotides read TGTGCCTGGAGTGTGGCAGGACTAGCGGGTTACAATGAGCAGTTCTTC. This encodes CAWSVAGLAGYNEQFF.

The CDR3 spells CASSPRQGRSVEQYF. The CDR3 DNA reads TGTGCCAGCAGCCCTCGACAGGGCCGGAGTGTCGAGCAGTACTTC. The J gene is TRBJ2-7, the V gene TRBV9, with 7 bases aligning to TRBD1. V trimming: 4 bases; J trimming: 6 bases; junction bases outside the gene matches: 13. The length of the CDR3 is 15 residues. Germline values: CDR1 SGDLS, CDR2 YYNGEE. Together with reference TRBV9 and TRBJ2-7, the CDR3 gives the full variable domain: DSGVTQTPKHLITATGQRVTLRCSPRSGDLSVYWYQQSLDQGLQFLIQYYNGEERAKGNILERFSAQQFPDLHSELNLSSLELGDSALYFCASSPRQGRSVEQYFGPGTRLTVT.

The rearrangement links TRBV7-9 to TRBJ1-2; D remains unclear. The ends were cut back, 5 bases at V and 2 bases at J, with 12 bases in the middle. This CDR3 contains 14 residues. Germline-derived CDR1 and CDR2 are SEHNR and FQNEAQ (reference sequence). The chain's CDR3 is CASSPRTDNYGYTF. Here the CDR3 DNA reads TGTGCCAGCAGCCCCCGGACTGACAACTATGGCTACACCTTC.

The chain carries TRBV30 and TRBJ2-7; 10 bases align to TRBD2. Germline assignment: CDR1 GTSNPN and CDR2 SVGIG (reference sequence). The ends lost 3 bases at V and 7 bases at J; junction bases unmatched: 9. The CDR3 consists of 14 residues. Written as DNA, the CDR3 is TGTGCCTGGAGGACTAGCGGGTTGGTGGGGGAGCAGTACTTC. This encodes CAWRTSGLVGEQYF. The whole variable domain, remainder taken from reference TRBV30 and TRBJ2-7, is SQTIHQWPATLVQPVGSPLSLECTVEGTSNPNLYWYRQAAGRGLQLLFYSVGIGQISSEVPQNLSASRPQDRQFILSSKKLLLSDSGFYLCAWRTSGLVGEQYFGPGTRLTVT.

This chain connects TRBV7-9 to TRBJ1-1, with TRBD1 as a possible D gene (5 bases). The ends were cut back, 3 bases at V and 1 base at J, with 12 bases in the middle. Germline V gene data show CDR1 as SEHNR and CDR2 as FQNEAQ (reference sequence). There are 15 residues in the CDR3. This CDR3 reads CASSFLGGTNTEAFF. The CDR3, as DNA: TGTGCCAGCAGCTTCCTCGGGGGGACGAACACTGAAGCTTTCTTT.

This chain connects TRBV6-1 to TRBJ1-2; no clear D. V was cut by 0 bases and J by 8 bases, with 22 bases left in between. The CDR3 extends over 17 amino acids. Germline V gene sequence: CDR1 MNHNS, CDR2 SASEGT. The CDR3 region is CASSEALGMEAYGGYTF. The CDR3 DNA reads as TGTGCCAGCAGTGAAGCGCTGGGAATGGAGGCTTACGGGGGCTACACCTTC.